One and the same sample provided the 14 T cell receptor beta chains below, sequenced in a study of blood T cell repertoires in COVID-19. Libraries were prepared by immunoSEQ multiplex PCR; TCRdb keeps only in-frame clonotypes and omits some of them. This table holds roughly 410,000 clones, about nine tenths found once. Material: peripheral blood. The receptors were gathered from a woman aged 40-49 years with COVID-19, enrolled during active disease.

V is TRBV2 and J is TRBJ1-4; weak D call: TRBD1 (6 bases). The CDR3 contains 16 residues. V lost 5 bases and J lost 0, with 13 bases in between. The germline CDR1 and CDR2 sequences are SNHLY and FYNNEI. The DNA for the CDR3 is TGTGCCAGCAGTCGAGGGGCAGGGGCAACTAATGAAAAACTGTTTTTT. Translation gives CASSRGAGATNEKLFF. The variable domain in full, with the rest retrieved from reference TRBV2 and TRBJ1-4, is EPEVTQTPSHQVTQMGQEVILRCVPISNHLYFYWYRQILGQKVEFLVSFYNNEISEKSEIFDDQFSVERPDGSNFTLKIRSTKLEDSAMYFCASSRGAGATNEKLFFGSGTQLSVL.

The CDR3 DNA reads TGTGCCAGCAGCCGTGACAGGGCCTACGAGCAGTACTTC. It codes for CASSRDRAYEQYF. The V gene is TRBV5-8, the J gene TRBJ2-7, with 7 nucleotides matching TRBD1. The CDR3 runs 13 residues. After removal of 4 bases from V and 2 bases from J, the junction contained 3 bases not matched to a gene. Germline CDR1 reads SGHTS; CDR2 reads YDEGEE.

The chain recombines TRBV6-5 with TRBJ2-1, with D perhaps matching TRBD2 (6 bases). The V end lost 2 bases, the J end lost 3 bases, and 14 bases lay between the germline ends. CDR1 and CDR2 from the germline V gene are MNHEY and SVGAGI. The length of the CDR3 is 16 residues. CDR3 coding DNA: TGTGCCAGCAGTTACCGAGCGGGTGGTAGCTACAATGAGCAGTTCTTC. Encoded protein: CASSYRAGGSYNEQFF.

This chain connects TRBV28 to TRBJ1-2; 10 bases fit TRBD1. The CDR3 extends over 15 amino acids. V gave up 6 bases and J gave up 5 bases; unmatched junction bases: 9. Germline V CDR1 and CDR2: MDHEN, SYDVKM. CDR3 residues: CASRQPGQGNYGYTF. The CDR3 DNA follows: TGTGCCAGCAGGCAACCGGGACAGGGGAATTATGGCTACACCTTC.

CDR3 in DNA: TGTGCCAGCAGCTTGGGACAGGGGGACACCGGGGAGCTGTTTTTT. Its protein product is CASSLGQGDTGELFF. This chain joins TRBV13 and TRBJ2-2, with 11 bases fitting TRBD1. CDR1 is PRHDT, CDR2 FYEKMQ, per germline (reference sequence). This CDR3 contains 15 residues. The trim removed 3 bases at V and 3 bases at J, leaving 0 bases unmatched.

This clone was found a few times. V is TRBV11-2 and J is TRBJ2-7; weak D call: TRBD2 (5 bases). Germline CDR1 and CDR2: SGHAT and FQNNGV. CDR3 size: 13 residues. Trimming cost V 4 bases and J 3 bases, with 10 bases left between them. In DNA form, the CDR3 reads TGTGCCAGCAGCTCGCGGGTGATCTACGAGCAGTACTTC. Protein product: CASSSRVIYEQYF.

V usage is TRBV6-5 and J usage is TRBJ1-6; TRBD1 is a possible D gene (6 bases). The ends were cut back, 9 bases at V and 15 bases at J, with 15 bases in the middle. CDR1 and CDR2 from the germline V gene are MNHEY and SVGAGI. The CDR3 extends over 11 amino acids. Here the CDR3 reads CASGEQGRLHF. The CDR3 nucleotides are TGTGCCAGTGGGGAACAGGGTCGCCTCCACTTT.

Concerning this clone itself: The same CDR3 is also encoded by other DNA sequences in this sample. This sequence joins TRBV9 and TRBJ2-7; 7 bases agree with TRBD2. Losses at the gene ends were 2 bases for V and 3 bases for J; bases not matched to a gene: 5. The CDR3 spans 14 residues. Germline lookup yields CDR1 SGDLS and CDR2 YYNGEE. The CDR3 nucleotides are TGTGCCAGCAGCGTTGGCGGGGGAAACTACGAGCAGTACTTC. Amino acids: CASSVGGGNYEQYF.

The genes are TRBV24-1 and TRBJ1-2; D ambiguous. The CDR3 is made up of 14 amino acids. The V end lost 2 bases, the J end lost 8 bases, and 14 bases lay between the germline ends. The germline CDR1 and CDR2 sequences are KGHDR and SFDVKD. In DNA, the CDR3 is TGTGCCACCAGTGATTCCCTGAGCGGGTTGGGCTACACCTTC. It yields the protein CATSDSLSGLGYTF.

V usage is TRBV15 and J usage is TRBJ1-2; 7 bases fit TRBD1. Losses at the gene ends were 1 base for V and 7 bases for J; bases not matched to a gene: 9. The CDR3 contains 15 residues. Germline V gene lookup returns CDR1 LNHNV and CDR2 YYDKDF (reference sequence). CDR3 DNA: TGTGCCACCAGCAGAGGAAGGGGGCCCGTAGGTGGCTACACCTTC. Protein product: CATSRGRGPVGGYTF.

The CDR3 nucleotides are TGTGCCAGCAGTTCGTGGGGACAGGGGGCGCGTGGCTACACCTTC. As protein: CASSSWGQGARGYTF. The chain carries TRBV28 and TRBJ1-2; 12 positions match TRBD1. There are 15 residues in the CDR3. The V segment lost 4 bases and the J segment 7 bases; nucleotides outside the gene matches: 7. CDR1 MDHEN and CDR2 SYDVKM come from the germline V gene.

The CDR3 here is CASSKQREGLDEQYF. CDR3 DNA sequence: TGTGCCAGCAGCAAACAGCGGGAGGGCCTCGACGAGCAGTACTTC. The gene calls are TRBV7-9 and TRBJ2-7; 10 positions match TRBD2. V lost 5 bases, J lost 5 bases, and 9 bases stayed unmatched. Germline V gives CDR1 SEHNR, CDR2 FQNEAQ (reference sequence). The CDR3 loop spans 15 amino acids.

The chain has TRBV6-8 and TRBJ2-2; 9 nucleotides agree with TRBD1. Germline trimming cut 5 bases from V and 3 bases from J; bases unmatched to any gene: 4. Germline V CDR1 and CDR2: MNHGY, SAAAGT. The CDR3 runs to 15 residues. In nucleotides, the CDR3 is TGTGCCAGCAGTCGTACAGGGGGCGACACCGGGGAGCTGTTTTTT. This codes for CASSRTGGDTGELFF.

J is TRBJ1-6 and V is TRBV30; TRBD1 matches 8 bases. Germline values: CDR1 GTSNPN, CDR2 SVGIG (reference sequence). V shed 4 bases and J 12 bases; nucleotides not matched to a gene: 11. This CDR3 is 14 amino acids long. The CDR3 loop is CAWKTGQVREPLHF. Here the CDR3 DNA reads TGTGCCTGGAAGACGGGACAGGTCCGGGAACCCCTCCACTTT. The full variable domain, rest sourced from reference TRBV30 and TRBJ1-6, is SQTIHQWPATLVQPVGSPLSLECTVEGTSNPNLYWYRQAAGRGLQLLFYSVGIGQISSEVPQNLSASRPQDRQFILSSKKLLLSDSGFYLCAWKTGQVREPLHFGNGTRLTVT.